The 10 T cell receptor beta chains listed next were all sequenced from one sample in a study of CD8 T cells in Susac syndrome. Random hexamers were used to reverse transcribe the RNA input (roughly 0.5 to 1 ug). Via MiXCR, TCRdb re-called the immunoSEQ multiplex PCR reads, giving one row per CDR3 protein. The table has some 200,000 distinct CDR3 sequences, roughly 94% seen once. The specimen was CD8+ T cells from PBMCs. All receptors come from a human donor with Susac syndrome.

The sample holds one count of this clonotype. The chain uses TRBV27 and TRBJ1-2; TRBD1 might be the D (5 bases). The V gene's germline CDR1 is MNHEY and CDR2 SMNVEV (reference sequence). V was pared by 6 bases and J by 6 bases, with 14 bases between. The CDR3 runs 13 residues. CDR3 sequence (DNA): TGTGCCAGCAGAGCCTCGGGGGTGGATGGCTACACCTTC. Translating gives CASRASGVDGYTF.

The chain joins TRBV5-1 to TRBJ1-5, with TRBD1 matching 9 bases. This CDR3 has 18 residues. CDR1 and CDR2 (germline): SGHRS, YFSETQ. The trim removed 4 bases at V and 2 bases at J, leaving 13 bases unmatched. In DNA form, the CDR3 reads TGCGCCAGCAGCCAGGACAGGGGTGACGGGGTGGGCAATCAGCCCCAGCATTTT. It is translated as CASSQDRGDGVGNQPQHF. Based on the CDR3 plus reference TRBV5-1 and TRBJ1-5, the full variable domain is KAGVTQTPRYLIKTRGQQVTLSCSPISGHRSVSWYQQTPGQGLQFLFEYFSETQRNKGNFPGRFSGRQFSNSRSEMNVSTLELGDSALYLCASSQDRGDGVGNQPQHFGDGTRLSIL.

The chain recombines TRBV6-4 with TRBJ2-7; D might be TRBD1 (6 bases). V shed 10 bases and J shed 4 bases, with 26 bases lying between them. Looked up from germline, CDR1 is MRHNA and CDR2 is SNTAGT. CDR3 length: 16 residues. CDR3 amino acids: CAIGGLSFLHKYEQYF. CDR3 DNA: TGTGCCATAGGGGGTTTGAGTTTTTTACATAAATACGAGCAGTACTTC.

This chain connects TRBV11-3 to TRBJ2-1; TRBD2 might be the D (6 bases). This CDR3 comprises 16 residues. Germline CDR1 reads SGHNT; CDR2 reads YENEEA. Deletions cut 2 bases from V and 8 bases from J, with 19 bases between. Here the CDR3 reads CASSLISPAGGHEQFF. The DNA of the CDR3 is TGTGCCAGCAGCTTAATTAGCCCAGCGGGTGGACATGAGCAGTTCTTC.

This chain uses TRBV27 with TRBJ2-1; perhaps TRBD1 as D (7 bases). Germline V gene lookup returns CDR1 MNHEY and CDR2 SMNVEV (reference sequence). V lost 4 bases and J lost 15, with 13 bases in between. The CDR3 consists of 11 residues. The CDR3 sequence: CASSSGGGWFF. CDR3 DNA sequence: TGTGCCAGCAGTTCAGGAGGGGGCTGGTTCTTC.

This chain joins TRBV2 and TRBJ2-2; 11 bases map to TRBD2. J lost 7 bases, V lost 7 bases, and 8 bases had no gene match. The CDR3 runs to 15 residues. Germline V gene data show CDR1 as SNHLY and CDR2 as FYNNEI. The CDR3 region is CASTGLAGGIGELFF. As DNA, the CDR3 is TGTGCCAGCACCGGACTAGCGGGTGGTATCGGGGAGCTGTTTTTT.

The CDR3 region has the DNA TGTGCCAGCAGCCCCGAGGGGAGTGTGACCGGGGAGCTGTTTTTT. Amino acids: CASSPEGSVTGELFF. The chain links TRBV5-4 to TRBJ2-2, with D possibly being TRBD1 or TRBD2 (5 bases each). The CDR3 spans 15 residues. The V gene's germline CDR1 is SGHNT and CDR2 YYREEE (reference sequence). The V end lost 4 bases, the J end lost 5 bases, and 15 bases lay between the germline ends. Full variable domain (missing parts from reference TRBV5-4 and TRBJ2-2): ETGVTQSPTHLIKTRGQQVTLRCSSQSGHNTVSWYQQALGQGPQFIFQYYREEENGRGNFPPRFSGLQFPNYSSELNVNALELDDSALYLCASSPEGSVTGELFFGEGSRLTVL.

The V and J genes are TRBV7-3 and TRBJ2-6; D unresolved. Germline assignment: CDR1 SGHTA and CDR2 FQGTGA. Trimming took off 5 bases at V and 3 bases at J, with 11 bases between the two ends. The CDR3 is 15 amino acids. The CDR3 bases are TGTGCCAGCAGCAAGCAGGAACGTGGGGCCAACGTCCTGACTTTC. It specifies CASSKQERGANVLTF. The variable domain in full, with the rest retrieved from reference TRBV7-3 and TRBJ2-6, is GAGVSQTPSNKVTEKGKYVELRCDPISGHTALYWYRQSLGQGPEFLIYFQGTGAADDSGLPNDRFFAVRPEGSVSTLKIQRTERGDSAVYLCASSKQERGANVLTFGAGSRLTVL.

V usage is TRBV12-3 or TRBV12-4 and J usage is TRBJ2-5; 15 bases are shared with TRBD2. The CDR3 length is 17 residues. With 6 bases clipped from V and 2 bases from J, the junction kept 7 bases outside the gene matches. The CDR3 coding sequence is TGTGCCAGCAGCGACGGACTAGCGGGAGGGTTGCAAGAGACCCAGTACTTC. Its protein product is CASSDGLAGGLQETQYF.

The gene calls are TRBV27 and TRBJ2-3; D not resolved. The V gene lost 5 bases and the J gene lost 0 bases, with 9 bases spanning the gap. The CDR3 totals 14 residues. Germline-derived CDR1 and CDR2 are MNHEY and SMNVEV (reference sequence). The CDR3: CASSADPSTDTQYF. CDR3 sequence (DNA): TGTGCCAGCAGTGCCGACCCTAGCACAGATACGCAGTATTTT.